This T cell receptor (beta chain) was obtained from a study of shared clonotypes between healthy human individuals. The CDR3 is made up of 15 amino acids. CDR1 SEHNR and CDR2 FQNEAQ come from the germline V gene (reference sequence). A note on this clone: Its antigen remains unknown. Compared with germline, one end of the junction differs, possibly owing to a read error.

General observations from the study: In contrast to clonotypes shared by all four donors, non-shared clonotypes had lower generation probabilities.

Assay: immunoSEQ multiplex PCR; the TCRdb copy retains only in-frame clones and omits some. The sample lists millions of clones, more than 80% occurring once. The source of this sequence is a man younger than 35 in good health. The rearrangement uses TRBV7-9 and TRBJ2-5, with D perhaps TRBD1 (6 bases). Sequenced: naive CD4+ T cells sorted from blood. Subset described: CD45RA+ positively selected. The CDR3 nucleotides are TGTGCCAGCAGCTTATTTGAGGCCCCGGACAGCCGCCGTGACTTC. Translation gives CASSLFEAPDSRRDF.